This TCR beta chain was sequenced during a study of blood T cell repertoires in COVID-19. Study summary: The samples span acute and convalescent COVID-19 from the United States, Italy and Spain. PBMCs, B-cell-depleted T cells, or T cells were the source of the cDNA or gDNA that made up the material.

Libraries were prepared by immunoSEQ multiplex PCR; TCRdb keeps only in-frame clonotypes and omits some of them. The table includes approximately 270,000 clones, around 90% detected once. Germline V gives CDR1 KGHSH, CDR2 LQKENI. This CDR3 is built from 15 residues. V lost 6 bases to trimming and J lost 5 bases, with 17 bases between them. This receptor was identified in a woman in her twenties or thirties with acute COVID-19. Sequencing used PBMCs or T cells enriched from blood (not recorded which). The chain uses TRBV18 and TRBJ2-1; maybe TRBD2 (5 bases). The CDR3 DNA reads TGTGCCAGCTCGAACTGGCGGGCCTTAAACAATGAGCAGTTCTTC. Amino acids: CASSNWRALNNEQFF. Full variable domain (outside the CDR3, taken from reference TRBV18 and TRBJ2-1): NAGVMQNPRHLVRRRGQEARLRCSPMKGHSHVYWYRQLPEEGLKFMVYLQKENIIDESGMPKERFSAEFPKEGPSILRIQQVVRGDSAAYFCASSNWRALNNEQFFGPGTRLTVL.